This entry lists 9 T cell receptor beta chains sequenced from one sample in a study of blood T cell repertoires in COVID-19. Method: immunoSEQ multiplex PCR; TCRdb's copy keeps in-frame clones and lacks some. There are about 170,000 clones in the sample; around 86% occur only once, and approximately 0.5% lies in the top ten. Material: peripheral blood. The receptors originated from a man in his sixties with COVID-19, enrolled during active disease.

The rearrangement joins TRBV10-1 to TRBJ2-5, with TRBD2 matching 16 bases. V trimming: 5 bases; J trimming: 3 bases; junction bases outside the gene matches: 9. This CDR3 region has 18 residues. Germline V gives CDR1 WNHNN, CDR2 SYGVQD (reference sequence). The CDR3 sequence: CASSYSGTSGRGEETQYF. The CDR3 DNA sequence: TGCGCCAGCAGTTACTCCGGGACTAGCGGGAGGGGGGAAGAGACCCAGTACTTC.

The chain has TRBV2 and TRBJ2-7; 7 bases map to TRBD2. CDR1 and CDR2 from the germline V gene are SNHLY and FYNNEI. CDR3 length: 14 residues. With 5 bases clipped from V and 7 bases from J, the junction kept 11 bases outside the gene matches. CDR3 sequence: CASSPGLNRGEQYF. The CDR3 DNA is TGTGCCAGCAGTCCGGGACTAAATCGGGGGGAGCAGTACTTC.

This clone has only one observation. The chain is built from TRBV6-6 and TRBJ2-2; 13 positions match TRBD2. The CDR3 is 16 residues long. The V segment lost 2 bases and the J segment 6 bases; nucleotides outside the gene matches: 3. CDR1 and CDR2 (germline): MNHNY, SVGAGI (reference sequence). In DNA form, the CDR3 reads TGTGCCAGCAGTTACCTCACTAGCGGGAGGGCCGGGGAGCTGTTTTTT. Translated, it gives CASSYLTSGRAGELFF.

This sequence joins TRBV30 and TRBJ1-5, with D possibly TRBD1 on 5 matching bases. The CDR3 extends over 14 amino acids. CDR1 is GTSNPN and CDR2 is SVGIG in the germline V gene (reference sequence). The V gene lost 2 bases and the J gene lost 4 bases, with 12 bases spanning the gap. The DNA of the CDR3 is TGTGCCTGGAGTCATGACAGCAGAAATCAGCCCCAGCATTTT. It translates to CAWSHDSRNQPQHF. The full variable domain, completed using reference TRBV30 and TRBJ1-5, is SQTIHQWPATLVQPVGSPLSLECTVEGTSNPNLYWYRQAAGRGLQLLFYSVGIGQISSEVPQNLSASRPQDRQFILSSKKLLLSDSGFYLCAWSHDSRNQPQHFGDGTRLSIL.

In nucleotides, the CDR3 is TGTGCCAGCAAGACGGGACTAAACTCCTACGAGCAGTACTTC. It codes for CASKTGLNSYEQYF. V and J are TRBV6-5 and TRBJ2-7; 7 positions match TRBD2. Germline V CDR1 and CDR2: MNHEY, SVGAGI. The CDR3 has 14 amino acids. J was trimmed by 0 bases and V by 7 bases; bases with no gene match: 6.

The CDR3 nucleotides read TGTGCCAGTCGGACAGGGCCTCTGGTTAATGAAAAACTGTTTTTT. Amino acids: CASRTGPLVNEKLFF. The chain recombines TRBV2 with TRBJ1-4; 8 bases fit TRBD1. CDR1 and CDR2 (germline): SNHLY, FYNNEI. This CDR3 contains 15 residues. V was pared by 9 bases and J by 4 bases, with 10 bases of the junction left unmatched.

The chain has TRBV12-3 or TRBV12-4 and TRBJ2-7; TRBD2 matches at 8 bases. The CDR3 has 12 amino acids. The trim removed 8 bases at V and 6 bases at J, leaving 6 bases unmatched. CDR3 bases: TGTGCCAGCTCGGGACTAGACCCCGAGCAGTACTTC. Its translation: CASSGLDPEQYF.

The V call is TRBV10-1, the J call TRBJ2-1; 10 bases align to TRBD1. The junction had 5 bases not matched to a gene; V was cut back by 11 bases and J by 7 bases. The germline gives CDR1 WNHNN, CDR2 SYGVQD (reference sequence). The CDR3 extends over 12 amino acids. The CDR3 DNA follows: TGCGCCCCCGGGGGACAGGGGAATGAGCAGTTCTTC. Amino acid sequence: CAPGGQGNEQFF.

The chain recombines TRBV18 with TRBJ1-1, with unresolved D. The CDR3 has 13 amino acids. Germline values: CDR1 KGHSH, CDR2 LQKENI. Trimming removed 6 bases from V and 3 bases from J, with 11 bases in between. DNA for the CDR3: TGTGCCAGCTCTCAGATAGAGGACACTGAAGCTTTCTTT. Protein: CASSQIEDTEAFF.